This TCR beta chain emerged from a study of OX40 agonist ivuxolimab in advanced cancers. Study context: Patients received the agonistic anti-OX40 (CD134) antibody ivuxolimab. Every 2 weeks, ivuxolimab was infused into the patients intravenously at between 0.01 and 10 mg/kg.

This CDR3 is 12 amino acids long. Germline loops: CDR1 MDHEN, CDR2 SYDVKM. Whole-study findings and limits: It was also the case that some nonresponders had low normalized T-cell clonal expansion.

Comments on this clone: Antigen: not known. Compared with germline, one end of the junction differs, possibly owing to a read error.

Patients who had autoimmune disease history or got systemic immunosuppression were left out. Assay used: immunoSEQ multiplex PCR; TCRdb lists only in-frame clones, some missing. The sample shows roughly 80,000 clones, 86% of them seen only once. This TCR came from an adult with an advanced solid tumor such as melanoma, head and neck, liver or kidney cancer. This chain uses TRBV28 with TRBJ1-2; the D is unclear. The input for sequencing was CD4+ or CD8+ T cells sorted from blood, taken in a trial of the OX40 agonist ivuxolimab. CDR3 sequence (DNA): TGTGCCAGCAGTTTATGGCAGGCGGCTCTCGCCTTC. Protein: CASSLWQAALAF.